Each of the 2 T cell receptor beta chains below was sequenced from the same sample in a study of cytotoxic CD8 clonotypes in ibrutinib-treated CLL. Produced via immunoSEQ multiplex PCR; TCRdb's table is partial and in-frame only. The data contain about 140,000 clones, about 91% of them singletons. This material consisted of PBMCs, taken after 12 months of ibrutinib treatment. These receptors all come from a human donor with chronic lymphocytic leukemia.

V and J are TRBV4-2 and TRBJ2-5, with D possibly matching TRBD1 (7 bases). The V end lost 1 base, the J end lost 2 bases, and 14 bases lay between the germline ends. This CDR3 region has 16 residues. Germline CDR1 is LGHNA and CDR2 is YNFKEQ. CDR3 sequence reads: CASSQVGGQLQETQYF. DNA of the CDR3: TGTGCCAGCAGCCAAGTGGGGGGACAGCTACAAGAGACCCAGTACTTC.

The gene calls are TRBV7-2 and TRBJ2-5; D gene uncertain. The CDR3 totals 15 residues. V was shortened by 4 bases and J by 0 bases, with 12 bases between the two germline ends. Per the germline V gene, CDR1 is SGHTA and CDR2 is FQGNSA. As DNA, the CDR3 is TGTGCCAGCAGCTGGTTGGGAAGTTACCAAGAGACCCAGTACTTC. Protein sequence: CASSWLGSYQETQYF.